This paragraph covers one TCR beta chain sequence. The length of the CDR3 is 15 residues. Trimming cost V 5 bases and J 5 bases; bases outside gene matches: 11. Germline loops: CDR1 SGHVS, CDR2 FQNEAQ. Repertoires were generated with immunoSEQ multiplex PCR, while TCRdb's copy carries only in-frame clones and drops some. The profile shows roughly 2.5 million clones, around nine tenths of them singletons. This sample stems from a study of shared clonotypes between healthy human individuals. Material: naive CD4+ T cells sorted from blood. The subset here: CD45RA+ positively selected. The clonotype comes from a man between 18 and 35 years old in good health. The rearrangement joins TRBV7-8 to TRBJ2-5; the match to TRBD1 covers 7 bases. CDR3 amino acids: CASSLNRGMVETQYF. The CDR3, as DNA: TGTGCCAGCAGCCTCAACAGGGGAATGGTCGAGACCCAGTACTTC. The complete variable domain, with remaining parts taken from reference TRBV7-8 and TRBJ2-5, reads GAGVSQSPRYKVAKRGQDVALRCDPISGHVSLFWYQQALGQGPEFLTYFQNEAQLDKSGLPSDRFFAERPEGSVSTLKIQRTQQEDSAVYLCASSLNRGMVETQYFGPGTRLLVL.